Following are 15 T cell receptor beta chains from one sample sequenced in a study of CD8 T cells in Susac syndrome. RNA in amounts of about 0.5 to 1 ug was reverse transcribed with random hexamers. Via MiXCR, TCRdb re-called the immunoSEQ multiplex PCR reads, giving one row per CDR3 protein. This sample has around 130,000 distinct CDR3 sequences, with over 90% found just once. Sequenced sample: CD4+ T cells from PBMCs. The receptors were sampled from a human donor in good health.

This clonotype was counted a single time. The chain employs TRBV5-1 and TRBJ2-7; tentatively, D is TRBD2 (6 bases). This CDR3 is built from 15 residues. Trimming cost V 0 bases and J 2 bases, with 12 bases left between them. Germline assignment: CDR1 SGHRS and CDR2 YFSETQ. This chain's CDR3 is CASSLAGDAAYEQYF. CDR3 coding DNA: TGCGCCAGCAGCTTGGCGGGGGACGCTGCCTACGAGCAGTACTTC. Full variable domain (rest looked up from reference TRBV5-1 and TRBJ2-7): KAGVTQTPRYLIKTRGQQVTLSCSPISGHRSVSWYQQTPGQGLQFLFEYFSETQRNKGNFPGRFSGRQFSNSRSEMNVSTLELGDSALYLCASSLAGDAAYEQYFGPGTRLTVT.

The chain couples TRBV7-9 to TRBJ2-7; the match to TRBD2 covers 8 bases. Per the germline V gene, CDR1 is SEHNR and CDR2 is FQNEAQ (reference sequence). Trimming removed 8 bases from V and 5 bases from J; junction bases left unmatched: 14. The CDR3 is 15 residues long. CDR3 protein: CASAAERGQRDEQYF. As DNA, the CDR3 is TGTGCCAGCGCCGCAGAGCGGGGGCAGCGGGACGAGCAGTACTTC.

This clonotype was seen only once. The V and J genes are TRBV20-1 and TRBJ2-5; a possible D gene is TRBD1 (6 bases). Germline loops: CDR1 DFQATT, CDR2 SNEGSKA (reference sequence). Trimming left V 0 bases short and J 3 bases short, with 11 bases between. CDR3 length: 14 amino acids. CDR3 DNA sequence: TGCAGTGCTAGAGACCCGACAGGAAAAGAGACCCAGTACTTC. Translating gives CSARDPTGKETQYF.

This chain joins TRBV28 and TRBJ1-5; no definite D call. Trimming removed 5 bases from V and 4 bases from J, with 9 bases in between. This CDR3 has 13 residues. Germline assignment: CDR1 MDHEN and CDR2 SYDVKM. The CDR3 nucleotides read TGTGCCAGCAGTGCCTCAGGAAATCAGCCCCAGCATTTT. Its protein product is CASSASGNQPQHF.

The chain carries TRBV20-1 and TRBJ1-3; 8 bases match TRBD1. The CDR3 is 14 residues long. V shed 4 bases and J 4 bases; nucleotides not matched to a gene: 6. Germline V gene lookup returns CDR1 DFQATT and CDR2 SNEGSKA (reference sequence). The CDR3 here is CSAKGQGKGNTIYF. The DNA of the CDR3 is TGCAGTGCTAAAGGACAGGGCAAGGGAAACACCATATATTTT.

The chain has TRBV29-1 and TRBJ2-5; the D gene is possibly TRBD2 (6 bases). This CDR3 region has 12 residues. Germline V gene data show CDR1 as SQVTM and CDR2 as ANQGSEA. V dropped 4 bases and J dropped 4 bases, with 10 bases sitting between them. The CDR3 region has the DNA TGCAGCGTTGGTGACGGGGGAGAGACCCAGTACTTC. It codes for CSVGDGGETQYF.

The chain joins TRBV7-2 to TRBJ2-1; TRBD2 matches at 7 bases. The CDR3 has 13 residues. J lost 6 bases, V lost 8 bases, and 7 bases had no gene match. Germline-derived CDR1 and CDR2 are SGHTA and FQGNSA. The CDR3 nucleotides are TGTGCCAGCGGACTAGGGTACGTCAATGAGCAGTTCTTC. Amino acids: CASGLGYVNEQFF.

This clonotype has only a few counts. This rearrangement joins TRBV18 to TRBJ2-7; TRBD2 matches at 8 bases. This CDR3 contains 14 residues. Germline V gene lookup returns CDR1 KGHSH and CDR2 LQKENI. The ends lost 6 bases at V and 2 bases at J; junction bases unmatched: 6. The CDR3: CASSLTSGPYEQYF. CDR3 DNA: TGTGCCAGCTCCCTCACTAGCGGCCCCTACGAGCAGTACTTC.

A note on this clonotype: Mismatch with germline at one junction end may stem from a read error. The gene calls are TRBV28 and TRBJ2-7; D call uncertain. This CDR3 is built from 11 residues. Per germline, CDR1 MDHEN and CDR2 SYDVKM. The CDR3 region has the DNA TGTGCCAGCACTAACAGCTACGAGCAGCACTTC. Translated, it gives CASTNSYEQHF.

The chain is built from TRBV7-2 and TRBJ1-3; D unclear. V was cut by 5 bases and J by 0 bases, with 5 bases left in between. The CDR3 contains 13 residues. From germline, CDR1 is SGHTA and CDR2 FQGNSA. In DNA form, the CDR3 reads TGTGCCAGCAGCGTCAACTCTGGAAACACCATATATTTT. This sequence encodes CASSVNSGNTIYF.

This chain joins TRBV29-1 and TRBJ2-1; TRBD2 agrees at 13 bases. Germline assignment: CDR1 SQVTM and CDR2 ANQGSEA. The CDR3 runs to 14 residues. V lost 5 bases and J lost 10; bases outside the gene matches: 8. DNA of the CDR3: TGCAGCGTTAAACTAGCGGGAGGGCCGGGCGAGCAGTTCTTC. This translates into CSVKLAGGPGEQFF.

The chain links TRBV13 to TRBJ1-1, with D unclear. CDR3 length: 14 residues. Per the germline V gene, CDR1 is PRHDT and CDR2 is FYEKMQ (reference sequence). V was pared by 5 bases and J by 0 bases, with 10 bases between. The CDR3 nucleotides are TGTGCCAGCAGCCCCCAGGAGCTGAACACTGAAGCTTTCTTT. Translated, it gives CASSPQELNTEAFF.

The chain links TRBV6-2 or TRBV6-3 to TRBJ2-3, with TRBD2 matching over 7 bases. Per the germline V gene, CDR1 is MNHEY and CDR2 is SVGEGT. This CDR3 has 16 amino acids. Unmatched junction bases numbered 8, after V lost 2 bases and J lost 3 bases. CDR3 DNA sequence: TGTGCCAGCAGTTACCGACGGAGCGGGAAAACAGATACGCAGTATTTT. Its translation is CASSYRRSGKTDTQYF.

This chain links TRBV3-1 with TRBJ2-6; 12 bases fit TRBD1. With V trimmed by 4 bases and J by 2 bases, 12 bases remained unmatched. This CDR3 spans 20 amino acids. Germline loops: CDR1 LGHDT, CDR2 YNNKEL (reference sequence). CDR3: CASSLLLSRDRGPGANVLTF. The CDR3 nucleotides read TGTGCCAGCAGCCTTCTCTTGTCTCGGGACAGGGGGCCTGGGGCCAACGTCCTGACTTTC.

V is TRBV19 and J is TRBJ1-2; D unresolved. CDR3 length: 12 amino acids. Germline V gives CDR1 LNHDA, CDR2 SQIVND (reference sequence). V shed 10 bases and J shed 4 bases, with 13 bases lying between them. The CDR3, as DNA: TGTGCCACTCTCGGGCGGATCTATGGCTACACCTTC. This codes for CATLGRIYGYTF.